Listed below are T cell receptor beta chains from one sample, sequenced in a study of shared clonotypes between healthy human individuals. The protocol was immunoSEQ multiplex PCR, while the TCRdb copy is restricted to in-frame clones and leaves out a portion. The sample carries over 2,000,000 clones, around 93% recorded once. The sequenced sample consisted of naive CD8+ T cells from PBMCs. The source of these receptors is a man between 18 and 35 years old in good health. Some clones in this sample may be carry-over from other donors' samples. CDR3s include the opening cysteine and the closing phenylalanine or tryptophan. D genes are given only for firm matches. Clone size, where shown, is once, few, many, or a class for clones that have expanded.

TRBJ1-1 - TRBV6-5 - TGTGCCAGCAGTCCCCGCGGGGACACTGAAGCTTTCTTT CASSPRGDTEAFF
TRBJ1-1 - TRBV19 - TGTGCCAGTAGCTTCTTCACTGAAGCTTTCTTT CASSFFTEAFF
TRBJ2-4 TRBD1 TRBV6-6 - TGTGCCAGCAGGTCCGGGACAGGGGAGGTTAGGAACATTCAGTACTTC CASRSGTGEVRNIQYF
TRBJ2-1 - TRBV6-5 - TGTGCCAGCAGTTACAGGGGATACAATGAGCAGTTCTTC CASSYRGYNEQFF
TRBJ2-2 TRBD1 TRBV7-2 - TGTGCCAGCAGCTCAATCCTCAGACAGGGTTCCACCGGGGAGCTGTTTTTT CASSSILRQGSTGELFF
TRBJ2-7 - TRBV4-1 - TGCGCCAGCAGCCAAGATCTGGGGTGGTCCTACGAGCAGTACTTC CASSQDLGWSYEQYF
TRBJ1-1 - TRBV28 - TGTGCCACCATCAACATCCCCCGTCGCCCAAACACTGAAGCTTTCTTT CATINIPRRPNTEAFF
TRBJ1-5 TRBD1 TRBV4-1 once TGCGCCAGCAGCCGTTATGCCGGGACAGGTACCGTTTGGCCCCAGCATTTT CASSRYAGTGTVWPQHF
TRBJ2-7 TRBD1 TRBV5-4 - TGTGCCAGCAGCTCCCACAGGGGAATGGGGTACGAGCAGTACTTC CASSSHRGMGYEQYF
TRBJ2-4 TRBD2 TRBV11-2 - TGTGCCAGCAGCTCCCGGACCGGGACTAGCGGTAAAAACATTCAGTACTTC CASSSRTGTSGKNIQYF
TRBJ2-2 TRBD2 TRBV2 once TGTGCCAGCAGTGGCGGGAGTGACGGCGGGGAGCTGTTTTTT CASSGGSDGGELFF
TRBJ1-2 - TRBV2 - TGTGCCAGCGTTCTCGGGATGAATGGCTACACCTTC CASVLGMNGYTF
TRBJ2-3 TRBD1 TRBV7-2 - TGTGCCAGCAGCTTAGGCCTCAGGGGGCGGGATACGCAGTATTTT CASSLGLRGRDTQYF
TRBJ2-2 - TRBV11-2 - TGTGCCAGCAGCCCTACCCTTGCTAGCGAGAACACCGGGGAGCTGTTTTTT CASSPTLASENTGELFF
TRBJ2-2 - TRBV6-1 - TGTGCCAGCAGCCCATCCGGGGAGCTGTTTTTT CASSPSGELFF
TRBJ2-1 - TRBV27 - TGTGCCAGCAGTTTATCGGTGGCGGGGGCGAACAATGAGCAGTTCTTC CASSLSVAGANNEQFF
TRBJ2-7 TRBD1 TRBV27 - TGTGCCAGCACTTCCGGGACAGGGGCCGACTTCTACGAGCAGTACTTC CASTSGTGADFYEQYF
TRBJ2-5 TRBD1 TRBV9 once TGTGCCAGCAGCGTAGAGGGACAGGGGCACCAAGAGACCCAGTACTTC CASSVEGQGHQETQYF
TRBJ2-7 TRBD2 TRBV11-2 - TGTGCCAGCAGCCCAAAACTGGGGGGGAGCAAGGGTGACGAGCAGTACTTC CASSPKLGGSKGDEQYF
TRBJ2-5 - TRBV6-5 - TGTGCCAGCAGTTACTCAGGGGGAGGGGGGCCCCAGTACTTC CASSYSGGGGPQYF
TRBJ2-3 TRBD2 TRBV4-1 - TGCGCCAGCAGCCCCACGGCCAGCGGGGTTAGCACAGATACGCAGTATTTT CASSPTASGVSTDTQYF
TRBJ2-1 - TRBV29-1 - TGCAGCGTTGACGGGGGGACAGTATTTGGCGAGCAGTTCTTC CSVDGGTVFGEQFF
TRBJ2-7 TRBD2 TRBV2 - TGTGCCAGCAGTGGACGCGGGGGCTACGAGCAGTACTTC CASSGRGGYEQYF